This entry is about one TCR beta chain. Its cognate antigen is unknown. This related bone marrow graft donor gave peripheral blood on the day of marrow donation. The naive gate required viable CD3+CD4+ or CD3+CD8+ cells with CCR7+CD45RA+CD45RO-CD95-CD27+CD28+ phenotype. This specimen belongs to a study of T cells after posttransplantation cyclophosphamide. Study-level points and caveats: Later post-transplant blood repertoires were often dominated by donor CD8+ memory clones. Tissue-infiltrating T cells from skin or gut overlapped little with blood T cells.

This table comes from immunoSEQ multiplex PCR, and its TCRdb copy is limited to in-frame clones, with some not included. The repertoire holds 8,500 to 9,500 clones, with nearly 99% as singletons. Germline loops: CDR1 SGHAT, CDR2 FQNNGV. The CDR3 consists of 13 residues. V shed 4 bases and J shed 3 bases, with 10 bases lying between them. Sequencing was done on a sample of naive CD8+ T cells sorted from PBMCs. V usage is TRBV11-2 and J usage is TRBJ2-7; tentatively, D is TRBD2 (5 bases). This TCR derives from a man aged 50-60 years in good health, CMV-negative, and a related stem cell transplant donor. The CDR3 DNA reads TGTGCCAGCAGCTCGGCGACTAACTACGAGCAGTACTTC. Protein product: CASSSATNYEQYF. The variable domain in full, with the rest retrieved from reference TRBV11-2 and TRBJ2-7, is EAGVAQSPRYKIIEKRQSVAFWCNPISGHATLYWYQQILGQGPKLLIQFQNNGVVDDSQLPKDRFSAERLKGVDSTLKIQPAKLEDSAVYLCASSSATNYEQYFGPGTRLTVT.